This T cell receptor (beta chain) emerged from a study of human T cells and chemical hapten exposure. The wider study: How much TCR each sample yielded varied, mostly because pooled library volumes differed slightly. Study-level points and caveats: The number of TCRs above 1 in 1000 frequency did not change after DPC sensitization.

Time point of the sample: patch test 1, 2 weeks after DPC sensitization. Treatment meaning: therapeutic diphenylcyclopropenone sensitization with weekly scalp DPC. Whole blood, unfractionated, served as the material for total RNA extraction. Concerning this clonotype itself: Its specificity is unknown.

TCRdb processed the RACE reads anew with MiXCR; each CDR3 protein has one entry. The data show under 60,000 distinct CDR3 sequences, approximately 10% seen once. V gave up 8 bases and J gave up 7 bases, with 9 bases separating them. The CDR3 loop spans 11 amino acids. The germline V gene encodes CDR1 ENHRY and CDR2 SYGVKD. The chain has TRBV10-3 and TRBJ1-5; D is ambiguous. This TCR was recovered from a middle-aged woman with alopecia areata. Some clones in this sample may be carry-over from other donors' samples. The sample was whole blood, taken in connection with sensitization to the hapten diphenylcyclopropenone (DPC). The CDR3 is CAIGREQPQHF. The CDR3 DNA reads TGTGCCATCGGAAGGGAGCAGCCCCAGCATTTT.